The TCR beta chain described here comes from a study of shared clonotypes between healthy human individuals. Method: immunoSEQ multiplex PCR; TCRdb's copy keeps in-frame clones and lacks some. Here the sample spans about 690,000 clones, roughly 87% being singletons. Germline assignment: CDR1 MNHEY and CDR2 SMNVEV (reference sequence). Trimming shortened V by 2 bases and J by 1 base, and 12 bases separated the two germline ends. This CDR3 comprises 15 residues. The chain carries TRBV27 and TRBJ2-7; tentative D call: TRBD2 (7 bases). This sequence originates from a man aged 18-30 years in good health. Some clones in this sample may be carry-over from other donors' samples. Sequenced sample: memory CD8+ T cells from PBMCs. Subset given: CD45RO+ cells pooled with CCR7-negative TemRA cells. DNA of the CDR3: TGTGCCAGCAGTTTACAAGGGGGGGGTTCCTACGAGCAGTACTTC. Amino acid sequence: CASSLQGGGSYEQYF.